These 8 T cell receptor beta chains were all obtained from the same sample, sequenced in a study of blood T cell repertoires in COVID-19. The table came from immunoSEQ multiplex PCR; TCRdb's copy has only in-frame clones and leaves some out. In the table there are fewer than 200,000 clones, roughly 87% of which are singletons. Sequenced sample: peripheral blood. Receptor source: a woman in her 70s with COVID-19, enrolled during active disease.

This clone occurred a few times. This chain connects TRBV10-2 to TRBJ2-7; 8 positions match TRBD2. The CDR3 runs to 14 residues. Germline values: CDR1 WSHSY, CDR2 SAAADI. V lost 6 bases to trimming and J lost 7 bases; unmatched junction nucleotides: 11. Here the CDR3 reads CASRKAGDPREQYF. In DNA form, the CDR3 reads TGCGCCAGCAGAAAAGCGGGAGATCCACGGGAGCAGTACTTC.

This rearrangement joins TRBV16 to TRBJ2-1, with D unclear. V was clipped by 4 bases and J by 0 bases, with 10 bases between them. CDR3 length: 15 residues. Germline loops: CDR1 KGHSY, CDR2 FQNENV. The chain's CDR3 is CASSRGTNSYNEQFF. The CDR3, as DNA: TGTGCCAGCAGCCGCGGAACTAACTCCTACAATGAGCAGTTCTTC.

The rearrangement uses TRBV5-1 and TRBJ2-5; TRBD2 matches at 14 bases. Germline values: CDR1 SGHRS, CDR2 YFSETQ. V lost 2 bases and J lost 4; bases outside the gene matches: 7. This CDR3 is built from 17 residues. The CDR3 bases are TGCGCCAGCAGCTTAGGACTAGCGGGAGGTGTTAGAGAGACCCAGTACTTC. It codes for CASSLGLAGGVRETQYF.

The rearrangement joins TRBV3-1 (or the pseudogene TRBV3-2) to TRBJ2-7; D is possibly TRBD2 (5 bases). The germline V gene encodes CDR1 LGHDT and CDR2 YNNKEL (reference sequence). This CDR3 is 16 amino acids long. V was shortened by 4 bases and J by 6 bases, with 22 bases between the two germline ends. The CDR3, as DNA: TGTGCCAGCAGCCCAGGTACGGGGAAAAGCCCCCTCGAGCAGTACTTC. Translated: CASSPGTGKSPLEQYF.

The chain uses TRBV7-2 and TRBJ2-5; TRBD2 matches at 8 bases. The V and J ends lost 5 bases and 5 bases, in that order; junction bases with no gene match: 7. The CDR3 sequence is 14 residues long. Germline V CDR1 and CDR2: SGHTA, FQGNSA. The CDR3 nucleotides are TGTGCCAGCAGCACCGATAGCGGGACGGAGACCCAGTACTTC. The encoded protein is CASSTDSGTETQYF.

This rearrangement joins TRBV7-9 to TRBJ1-3; D is undetermined. Germline assignment: CDR1 SEHNR and CDR2 FQNEAQ (reference sequence). The CDR3 covers 16 residues. Trimming pared 5 bases from V and 0 bases from J, leaving 14 bases between. CDR3 bases: TGTGCCAGCAGCCCTTGGAGGGCTAGCTCTGGAAACACCATATATTTT. Residues: CASSPWRASSGNTIYF.

The CDR3 sequence is CASSSGRTSRSYEQYF. The CDR3, as DNA: TGTGCCAGCAGCTCAGGTCGGACTAGCCGCTCCTACGAGCAGTACTTC. This chain connects TRBV11-2 to TRBJ2-7, with TRBD2 matching 8 bases. V lost 4 bases, J lost 0 bases, and 8 bases stayed unmatched. The CDR3 loop spans 16 amino acids. Germline V gives CDR1 SGHAT, CDR2 FQNNGV. Looking up the rest from reference TRBV11-2 and TRBJ2-7 gives the full variable domain: EAGVAQSPRYKIIEKRQSVAFWCNPISGHATLYWYQQILGQGPKLLIQFQNNGVVDDSQLPKDRFSAERLKGVDSTLKIQPAKLEDSAVYLCASSSGRTSRSYEQYFGPGTRLTVT.

The CDR3 DNA reads as TGTGCCAGCAGCGCCCGGGACAGGGCTAGGGCCGGGGAGCTGTTTTTT. This gives the protein CASSARDRARAGELFF. J is TRBJ2-2 and V is TRBV9, with TRBD1 matching 9 bases. The CDR3 is 16 amino acids. Germline-derived CDR1 and CDR2 are SGDLS and YYNGEE. V dropped 3 bases and J dropped 6; count of bases not matched to a gene: 9.